This note documents a single T cell receptor (beta chain) sequence. This clonotype was found many times. The specificity of this receptor is unknown. Nothing much larger sits one base from this clone, and base qualities are not available. This sample was included in a study of T cells in Graves' hyperthyroidism and ophthalmopathy (dated by TCRdb to the late 2010s). Broadly, across the study: Peripheral blood was collected at initial diagnosis, before any treatment. Prospective prediction of ophthalmopathy was tested in an independent validation cohort consisting of about 20 hyperthyroidism patients and approximately 16 patients who later progressed to ophthalmopathy. TCR Vbeta CDR3 sequencing of approximately 140 peripheral blood samples (roughly 41 ophthalmopathy, about 75 hyperthyroidism and some 17 progressor patients) is reported in the paper. For training and testing, the 100 or so patients in the discovery cohort were randomly divided in a 7:3 ratio. The study also compared thyroid tissue and blood T-cell repertoires from 5 to 7 Graves' hyperthyroidism patients. After blood sampling, hyperthyroidism patients were treated with methimazole at a starting dose of 30 mg daily, and ophthalmopathy patients were treated with high-dose intravenous methylprednisolone. A discovery cohort of 95 to 100 patients, approximately 44 with Graves' ophthalmopathy and 55 to 60 with stable Graves' hyperthyroidism, was used to find distinguishing TCR V-J signatures.

Findings and caveats that apply to the study as a whole: Ophthalmopathy was separated from stable hyperthyroidism by a 13 V-J signature model, with approximately 86% sensitivity and 81% to 83% specificity obtained in cross-validation and 80%/75% obtained in testing. In validation, the model predicted progression to ophthalmopathy with around 71% sensitivity and 72% to 85% specificity, a median of 6.5 months before onset. Most expanded thyroid clonotypes (frequency above 0.001) were also found in blood, which suggests that blood repertoires may mirror thyroid immune responses. No statistical method was used to set the sample size in advance, and investigators knew the group allocation.

The TCR beta CDR3 regions were amplified from RNA transcripts. The TCR CDR3 was subjected to a first round of RT-PCR using the HTBI primer set and the Qiagen OneStep RT-PCR kit. Libraries were constructed in a second round of multiplex PCR, after which size selection and purification were carried out. Libraries were sequenced paired-end with 100 bp reads on an Illumina HiSeq2000. Concerning the study's data processing: SOAPnuke was used to process the raw data, throwing out any read that contained adapters or uncalled bases, had a mean Phred below 15, or lacked an exact constant-primer or identifier match. High-quality paired reads were merged with COPE v1.2.5, and unique nucleotide sequences were defined as clonotypes. Clonotypes were aligned to IMGT TRBV, TRBD and TRBJ reference segments using MiTCR v1.1. The analysis was restricted to V-J combinations with a frequency above 0.0001, which together covered around 99% of the repertoires. A TCS score was defined as the ratio of F50 (clonal expansion) to E x V (chaos), with BLOSUM62-based TCRdist applied between CDR3 peptides within each V-J. Welch's t-statistics and random forest reduced around 550 V-J features to roughly 13, which were used in a naive Bayes classifier (R e1071). The public sequencing data were trimmed at Q25 with fastp and processed into clonotypes with MiXCR by TCRdb, which kept only in-frame beta chains. Rows are combined by CDR3 protein, so each entry shows the most common genes and DNA. The V and J calls follow TCRdb's processing rather than the paper's. This sample holds 530,000 or so distinct CDR3 sequences; around 22% were observed only once. The top ten clones comprise approximately 10% of the sample.

Ophthalmopathy patients had moderately to severely active disease, Clinical Activity Score of at least 3, NOSPECS grade of at least 4, and duration under 3 months. Any patient with an uncontrolled infection, another autoimmune disease, pregnancy or lactation was excluded. Clinical symptoms, serum thyroxine and TRAb, thyroid ultrasound, and orbital computed tomography formed the basis for the diagnoses. PBMCs were isolated from about 9 ml of fresh peripheral blood by Ficoll-Paque density gradient centrifugation. Total RNA was extracted with Trizol reagent, and quality was checked on an Agilent 2100 Bioanalyzer. The clonotype originates from a woman in her thirties with Graves' ophthalmopathy. The sequencing input was blood.

CDR3 loop: CASSFPDGYTF. The nucleotides read TGTGCCAGTAGTTTCCCGGATGGCTACACCTTC. The rearranged segments are TRBV19 and TRBJ1-2, with the D gene uncertain. The CDR3 runs 11 residues from the cysteine to the phenylalanine. The entry retains the CDR3 DNA only, 33 bases that are in frame from base 1. According to the germline V gene (reference sequence), CDR1 reads LNHDA and CDR2 reads SQIVND. V was cut back by 5 bases and J by 6 bases, leaving a gap of 7 bases between them.